This TCR beta chain was captured in a study of shared clonotypes between healthy human individuals. On the study more broadly: Three CD4 naive, three CD4 memory, two CD8 naive and one CD8 memory plate were used per donor.

Worth noting for this clone: This specimen includes other DNA sequences encoding the same CDR3.

The assay was immunoSEQ multiplex PCR, and TCRdb's table has in-frame clones only and misses some. The sample lists millions of clones, more than 85% seen once, with about 0.39% in the top ten. This receptor was obtained from a man between 18 and 29 years old in good health. Some clones in this sample may be carry-over from other donors' samples. Sequencing was done on a sample of naive CD4+ T cells from PBMCs. This sample's subset: CD45RA+ positively selected.

CDR3 region: CASSLGAVNTEAFF. DNA for the CDR3: TGTGCCAGCAGCTTAGGGGCAGTGAACACTGAAGCTTTCTTT. The gene calls are TRBV7-9 and TRBJ1-1; D ambiguous. Trimming took off 1 base at V and 0 bases at J, with 6 bases between the two ends. The CDR3 has 14 amino acids. The V gene's germline CDR1 is SEHNR and CDR2 FQNEAQ (reference sequence). Full variable domain (outside the CDR3, taken from reference TRBV7-9 and TRBJ1-1): DTGVSQNPRHKITKRGQNVTFRCDPISEHNRLYWYRQTLGQGPEFLTYFQNEAQLEKSRLLSDRFSAERPKGSFSTLEIQRTEQGDSAMYLCASSLGAVNTEAFFGQGTRLTVV.